These 15 T cell receptor beta chains came from one sample sequenced in a study of blood T cell repertoires in COVID-19. The table came from immunoSEQ multiplex PCR; TCRdb's copy has only in-frame clones and leaves some out. The repertoire holds under 200,000 clones, with 82% as singletons. Sequenced: PBMCs or T cells enriched from blood (not recorded which). These receptors all stem from a woman in her sixties with acute COVID-19.

The V and J genes are TRBV30 and TRBJ2-1; 7 bases agree with TRBD2. CDR3 length equals 14 residues. CDR1 and CDR2 (germline): GTSNPN, SVGIG (reference sequence). Unmatched junction bases numbered 7, after V lost 2 bases and J lost 6 bases. As DNA, the CDR3 is TGTGCCTGGAGTCCGTGGACTAGTTTCAATGAGCAGTTCTTC. This translates into CAWSPWTSFNEQFF.

The chain recombines TRBV19 with TRBJ1-1; the match to TRBD1 covers 10 bases. Germline loops: CDR1 LNHDA, CDR2 SQIVND (reference sequence). J gave up 3 bases and V 9 bases, and 10 bases lay outside the gene matches. The CDR3 contains 15 residues. CDR3 region: CASVPGQGIYTEAFF. The DNA of the CDR3 is TGTGCCAGCGTCCCGGGACAGGGGATTTACACTGAAGCTTTCTTT.

The V gene is TRBV4-2, the J gene TRBJ1-6; 7 positions agree with TRBD1. From germline, CDR1 is LGHNA and CDR2 YNFKEQ. Trimming removed 4 bases from V and 9 bases from J; junction bases left unmatched: 15. The CDR3 loop spans 17 amino acids. The CDR3 nucleotides read TGTGCCAGCAGCCGTCGACAGGGATTGGAGTCTGCTTCACCCCTCCACTTT. Protein sequence: CASSRRQGLESASPLHF.

This clone was counted a few times. This chain joins TRBV6-5 and TRBJ1-5; possibly TRBD1 for D (5 bases). The V end lost 6 bases, the J end lost 1 base, and 13 bases lay between the germline ends. The CDR3 consists of 15 residues. CDR1 and CDR2 (germline): MNHEY, SVGAGI. The CDR3 nucleotides read TGTGCCAGCAGACTAACGCGGGACAGCAATCAGCCCCAGCATTTT. Residues: CASRLTRDSNQPQHF.

The chain carries TRBV18 and TRBJ2-1; 14 nucleotides align to TRBD2. Germline assignment: CDR1 KGHSH and CDR2 LQKENI. This CDR3 region has 17 residues. Trimming removed 2 bases from V and 10 bases from J; junction bases left unmatched: 10. The CDR3 reads CASSPIETSGGAGEQFF. CDR3 nucleotide sequence: TGTGCCAGCTCACCAATTGAGACTAGCGGGGGGGCTGGCGAGCAGTTCTTC.

The rearrangement links TRBV24-1 to TRBJ2-2; 10 bases map to TRBD1. CDR1 is KGHDR, CDR2 SFDVKD, per germline. Trimming removed 5 bases from V and 4 bases from J; junction bases left unmatched: 6. The CDR3 contains 16 residues. CDR3 sequence: CATSATGGGATGELFF. CDR3 DNA: TGTGCCACCAGTGCGACAGGGGGCGGGGCCACCGGGGAGCTGTTTTTT.

V gene TRBV5-1 combines with J gene TRBJ2-5; D perhaps matches TRBD1 (6 bases). The CDR3 is 16 residues long. V was trimmed by 3 bases and J by 3 bases, leaving 18 bases between them. From germline, CDR1 is SGHRS and CDR2 YFSETQ. CDR3 DNA sequence: TGCGCCAGCAGCTCCCAGGGGAAGAGAGTGGAAGAGACCCAGTACTTC. It encodes CASSSQGKRVEETQYF.

DNA for the CDR3: TGTGCCAGCAGCCAGGAGGTACCATCCTACAATGAGCAGTTCTTC. Its protein product is CASSQEVPSYNEQFF. The V and J genes are TRBV3-1 (or the pseudogene TRBV3-2) and TRBJ2-1; D possibly corresponds to TRBD2 (5 bases). The CDR3 is 15 residues long. CDR1 is LGHDT, CDR2 YNNKEL, per germline (reference sequence). With 3 bases removed from V and 1 base from J, the gap between germline ends came to 10 bases.

V gene TRBV19 combines with J gene TRBJ1-4; D is possibly TRBD1 (5 bases). Germline-derived CDR1 and CDR2 are LNHDA and SQIVND (reference sequence). V gave up 10 bases and J gave up 5 bases, with 14 bases separating them. The CDR3 has 13 residues. The CDR3 DNA is TGTGCCACCGGGGGACGGGGGAATGAAAAACTGTTTTTT. It encodes CATGGRGNEKLFF.

The rearrangement links TRBV14 to TRBJ2-7; TRBD2 matches at 13 bases. V was clipped by 2 bases and J by 2 bases; unmatched bases: 6. Per germline, CDR1 SGHDN and CDR2 FVKESK. The CDR3 length is 17 residues. The CDR3 sequence is CASSQLAGTSGTYEQYF. The CDR3 DNA reads TGTGCCAGCAGCCAACTGGCCGGGACTAGCGGGACCTACGAGCAGTACTTC. Based on the CDR3 plus reference TRBV14 and TRBJ2-7, the full variable domain is EAGVTQFPSHSVIEKGQTVTLRCDPISGHDNLYWYRRVMGKEIKFLLHFVKESKQDESGMPNNRFLAERTGGTYSTLKVQPAELEDSGVYFCASSQLAGTSGTYEQYFGPGTRLTVT.

The CDR3: CASSRQGSNYGYTF. In DNA form, the CDR3 reads TGTGCCAGCAGTCGACAGGGCTCAAACTATGGCTACACCTTC. The rearrangement joins TRBV3-1 (or the pseudogene TRBV3-2) to TRBJ1-2, with 7 bases aligning to TRBD1. V lost 6 bases and J lost 2; bases outside the gene matches: 6. The CDR3 loop spans 14 amino acids. CDR1 LGHDT and CDR2 YNNKEL come from the germline V gene (reference sequence).

This clone was found once. The genes are TRBV11-2 and TRBJ2-1; D might be TRBD1 (6 bases). V gave up 8 bases and J gave up 4 bases, with 9 bases separating them. There are 12 residues in the CDR3. In germline, CDR1 is SGHAT, CDR2 FQNNGV. This CDR3 is CASEGEYNEQFF. Written as DNA, the CDR3 is TGTGCCAGCGAGGGGGAGTACAATGAGCAGTTCTTC.

The rearrangement uses TRBV5-1 and TRBJ2-1; TRBD1 is a possible D gene (6 bases). This CDR3 has 16 residues. Per the germline V gene, CDR1 is SGHRS and CDR2 is YFSETQ. V was clipped by 4 bases and J by 5 bases, with 19 bases between them. CDR3 sequence reads: CASSPLDRSMDNEQFF. The CDR3 nucleotides are TGCGCCAGCAGCCCCCTCGACAGGTCTATGGACAATGAGCAGTTCTTC.

V usage is TRBV4-3 and J usage is TRBJ1-5; D unclear. V was cut by 0 bases and J by 6 bases, with 6 bases left in between. The CDR3 has 13 residues. Looked up from germline, CDR1 is LGHNA and CDR2 is YSLEER. CDR3 in DNA: TGCGCCAGCAGCCAAGATGAGGTTCAGCCCCAGCATTTT. Its translation is CASSQDEVQPQHF.

This clone was observed a single time. The chain uses TRBV6-2 or TRBV6-3 and TRBJ2-1, with TRBD2 matching 11 bases. CDR1 is MNHEY and CDR2 is SVGEGT in the germline V gene. Losses at the gene ends were 5 bases for V and 0 bases for J; bases not matched to a gene: 3. There are 16 residues in the CDR3. CDR3 sequence (DNA): TGTGCCAGCAGTCCCACTAGCGGGAGCTCCTACAATGAGCAGTTCTTC. It translates to CASSPTSGSSYNEQFF.